A selection of T cell receptor beta chains follows, all from one sample in a study of T-cell reconstitution after alpha-beta-depleted transplantation in children. TCRdb re-called the PCR reads through MiXCR, storing one row per CDR3 protein. Of about 580,000 distinct CDR3 sequences listed, around 23% are singletons. Sequencing was performed on PBMCs, mostly from graft donor cells, taken 360 days after TCRalphabeta/CD19-depleted stem cell transplant. Every receptor here comes from a boy under two years old who had a stem cell transplant for acute myeloid leukemia, so the T cells may come from the graft donor. CDR3s include the opening cysteine and the closing phenylalanine or tryptophan. A D gene is named only where the DNA matches it firmly. The size entry is marked missing in some rows and otherwise reads once, few, many or a size class.

J: TRBJ1-1
D: .
V: TRBV29-1
size: .
CDR3: CSERTAGETANTEAFF
DNA: TGCAGCGAACGAACCGCCGGAGAGACCGCGAACACTGAAGCTTTCTTT

J: TRBJ2-3
D: .
V: TRBV20-1
size: few
CDR3: CTGPGGTDTQYF
DNA: TGCACCGGACCAGGGGGCACAGATACGCAGTATTTT

J: TRBJ1-1
D: .
V: TRBV6-5
size: many
CDR3: CASRGTVRGTEAFF
DNA: TGTGCCAGCAGGGGGACGGTCCGCGGCACTGAAGCTTTCTTT

J: TRBJ1-2
D: .
V: TRBV12-3/TRBV12-4
size: few
CDR3: CASSLGAGYYGYTF
DNA: TGTGCCAGCAGTTTAGGTGCGGGGTACTATGGCTACACCTTC

J: TRBJ2-7
D: .
V: TRBV7-6
size: .
CDR3: CASSLARQANYEQYF
DNA: TGTGCCAGCAGCTTAGCAAGACAGGCGAACTACGAGCAGTACTTC

J: TRBJ1-3
D: .
V: TRBV7-9
size: many
CDR3: CASSNTVGNTIYF
DNA: TGTGCCAGCAGCAATACAGTTGGAAACACCATATATTTT

J: TRBJ2-5
D: TRBD1
V: TRBV27
size: .
CDR3: CASSFDRGHPAQYF
DNA: TGTGCCAGCAGTTTCGACAGGGGGCACCCGGCCCAGTACTTC

J: TRBJ2-1
D: .
V: TRBV9
size: .
CDR3: CASSVGPWGRHNEQFF
DNA: TGTGCCAGCAGCGTAGGACCGTGGGGGAGACACAATGAGCAGTTCTTC

J: TRBJ2-5
D: TRBD2
V: TRBV4-3
size: .
CDR3: CASSQDGLAGAVQYF
DNA: TGCGCCAGCAGCCAAGATGGTCTAGCGGGGGCTGTCCAGTACTTC

J: TRBJ1-4
D: .
V: TRBV27
size: few
CDR3: CASSPLRLGKELFF
DNA: TGTGCCAGCAGTCCTCTCCGATTGGGGAAGGAACTGTTTTTT

J: TRBJ1-5
D: .
V: TRBV20-1
size: .
CDR3: CSARSQNQEGNQPQHF
DNA: TGCAGTGCCCGCAGCCAAAATCAGGAGGGCAATCAGCCCCAGCATTTT

J: TRBJ1-5
D: .
V: TRBV20-1
size: few
CDR3: CSARPPAARDQPQHF
DNA: TGCAGTGCTAGGCCCCCCGCAGCCCGAGATCAGCCCCAGCATTTT

J: TRBJ2-7
D: TRBD1
V: TRBV12-3/TRBV12-4
size: many
CDR3: CASSKETGEQYF
DNA: TGTGCCAGCAGCAAGGAGACAGGGGAGCAGTACTTC

J: TRBJ2-5
D: .
V: TRBV28
size: .
CDR3: CASSPLSLWGETQYF
DNA: TGTGCCAGCAGTCCGCTATCGCTTTGGGGGGAGACCCAGTACTTC

J: TRBJ2-6
D: .
V: TRBV12-3/TRBV12-4
size: .
CDR3: CASSTRLGPNPGANVLTF
DNA: TGTGCCAGCAGTACTCGACTGGGCCCCAACCCCGGGGCCAACGTCCTGACTTTC

J: TRBJ2-5
D: TRBD2
V: TRBV7-7
size: .
CDR3: CASSGLTSFAETQYF
DNA: TGTGCCAGCAGCGGACTGACTAGCTTTGCGGAGACCCAGTACTTC

J: TRBJ2-7
D: .
V: TRBV15
size: .
CDR3: CATSRDSGGYYEQYF
DNA: TGTGCCACCAGCAGAGATTCTGGGGGCTACTACGAGCAGTACTTC

J: TRBJ1-2
D: .
V: TRBV5-1
size: .
CDR3: CASSFLDGNYGYTF
DNA: TGCGCCAGCAGCTTCCTCGACGGTAACTATGGCTACACCTTC

J: TRBJ2-5
D: .
V: TRBV29-1
size: few
CDR3: CSVVQLQETQYF
DNA: TGCAGCGTTGTACAGCTCCAAGAGACCCAGTACTTC

J: TRBJ2-7
D: .
V: TRBV7-2
size: many
CDR3: CASSLETSYYEQYF
DNA: TGTGCCAGCAGCTTAGAAACTAGTTACTACGAGCAGTACTTC

J: TRBJ1-5
D: TRBD1
V: TRBV20-1
size: .
CDR3: CSADDRDSYQPQHF
DNA: TGCAGTGCTGACGACCGGGACAGTTATCAGCCCCAGCATTTT

J: TRBJ2-3
D: TRBD2
V: TRBV6-1
size: many
CDR3: CASSPTSGGADTQYF
DNA: TGTGCCAGCAGTCCGACTAGCGGGGGTGCAGATACGCAGTATTTT

J: TRBJ1-4
D: TRBD1
V: TRBV20-1
size: few
CDR3: CSARATGKEKLFF
DNA: TGCAGTGCTAGAGCGACAGGGAAGGAAAAACTGTTTTTT

J: TRBJ2-1
D: TRBD2
V: TRBV7-2
size: .
CDR3: CASSLDRTRGHEQFF
DNA: TGTGCCAGCAGCTTAGACCGGACTAGGGGCCATGAGCAGTTCTTC

J: TRBJ1-3
D: TRBD1
V: TRBV7-9
size: many
CDR3: CASSSGTVGNTIYF
DNA: TGTGCCAGCAGTTCCGGGACAGTCGGAAACACCATATATTTT

J: TRBJ2-3
D: .
V: TRBV20-1
size: .
CDR3: CSARDPTSLADTQYF
DNA: TGCAGTGCTAGAGACCCTACTAGTTTGGCAGATACGCAGTATTTT

J: TRBJ1-1
D: .
V: TRBV5-1
size: few
CDR3: CASSFTVMNTEAFF
DNA: TGCGCCAGCAGCTTTACAGTTATGAACACTGAAGCTTTCTTT

J: TRBJ1-2
D: .
V: TRBV29-1
size: many
CDR3: CSVMGDSTSNYGYTF
DNA: TGCAGCGTTATGGGAGACAGCACCTCTAACTATGGCTACACCTTC

J: TRBJ2-1
D: .
V: TRBV15
size: .
CDR3: CATGVVPSYNEQFF
DNA: TGTGCCACTGGGGTCGTCCCCTCCTACAATGAGCAGTTCTTC

J: TRBJ1-2
D: .
V: TRBV6-1
size: .
CDR3: CASIRIGANYGYTF
DNA: TGTGCCAGCATAAGAATCGGGGCCAACTATGGCTACACCTTC

J: TRBJ2-1
D: TRBD1
V: TRBV12-3/TRBV12-4
size: many
CDR3: CASSPTGGNEQFF
DNA: TGTGCCAGCAGTCCGACAGGGGGCAATGAGCAGTTCTTC

J: TRBJ1-6
D: .
V: TRBV20-1
size: .
CDR3: CSAREPGGKNSPLHF
DNA: TGCAGTGCTAGAGAGCCGGGGGGGAAGAATTCACCCCTCCACTTT

J: TRBJ2-2
D: .
V: TRBV9
size: few
CDR3: CASSVATRTPPDTGELFF
DNA: TGTGCCAGCAGCGTAGCTACGCGGACGCCACCCGACACCGGGGAGCTGTTTTTT

J: TRBJ2-7
D: TRBD1
V: TRBV14
size: many
CDR3: CASSQGTGGYEQYF
DNA: TGTGCCAGCAGCCAAGGGACAGGGGGCTACGAGCAGTACTTC

J: TRBJ2-7
D: .
V: TRBV12-3/TRBV12-4
size: .
CDR3: CATKSRENSYEQYF
DNA: TGTGCTACTAAATCCCGGGAAAACTCCTACGAGCAGTACTTC

J: TRBJ1-5
D: .
V: TRBV20-1
size: many
CDR3: CSAISGLLNQPQHF
DNA: TGCAGTGCTATTTCAGGACTCCTCAATCAGCCCCAGCATTTT

J: TRBJ2-7
D: TRBD2
V: TRBV29-1
size: many
CDR3: CSVAVASGGAYEQYF
DNA: TGCAGCGTTGCTGTGGCTAGCGGGGGGGCCTACGAGCAGTACTTC

J: TRBJ2-1
D: .
V: TRBV24-1
size: .
CDR3: CATGPYGNEQFF
DNA: TGTGCCACCGGACCGTACGGCAATGAGCAGTTCTTC

J: TRBJ2-7
D: TRBD2
V: TRBV12-3/TRBV12-4
size: .
CDR3: CASSPSGGHEQYF
DNA: TGTGCCAGCAGCCCGTCGGGGGGACACGAGCAGTACTTC

J: TRBJ2-2
D: .
V: TRBV3-1
size: many
CDR3: CASSIQGGELFF
DNA: TGTGCCAGCAGCATACAGGGAGGGGAGCTGTTTTTT

J: TRBJ2-3
D: .
V: TRBV4-3
size: .
CDR3: CATRSTHERTDTQYF
DNA: TGCGCCACACGAAGCACCCATGAACGCACAGATACGCAGTATTTT

J: TRBJ2-3
D: TRBD2
V: TRBV15
size: .
CDR3: CATSRDRGSGGADTQYF
DNA: TGTGCCACCAGCAGAGATCGGGGTAGCGGGGGCGCAGATACGCAGTATTTT